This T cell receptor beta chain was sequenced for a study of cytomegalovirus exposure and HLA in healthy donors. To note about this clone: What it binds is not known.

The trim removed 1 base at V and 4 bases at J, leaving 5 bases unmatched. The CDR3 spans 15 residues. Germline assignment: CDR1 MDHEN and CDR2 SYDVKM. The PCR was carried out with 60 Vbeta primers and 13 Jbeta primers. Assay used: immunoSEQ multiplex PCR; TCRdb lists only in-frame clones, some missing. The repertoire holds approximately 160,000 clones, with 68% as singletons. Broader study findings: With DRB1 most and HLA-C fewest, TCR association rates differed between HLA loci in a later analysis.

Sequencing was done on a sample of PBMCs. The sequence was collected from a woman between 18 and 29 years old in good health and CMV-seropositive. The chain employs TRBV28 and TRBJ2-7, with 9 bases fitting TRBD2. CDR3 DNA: TGTGCCAGCAGTTTATACAGGCTAGCGGGATACGAGCAGTACTTC. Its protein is CASSLYRLAGYEQYF.